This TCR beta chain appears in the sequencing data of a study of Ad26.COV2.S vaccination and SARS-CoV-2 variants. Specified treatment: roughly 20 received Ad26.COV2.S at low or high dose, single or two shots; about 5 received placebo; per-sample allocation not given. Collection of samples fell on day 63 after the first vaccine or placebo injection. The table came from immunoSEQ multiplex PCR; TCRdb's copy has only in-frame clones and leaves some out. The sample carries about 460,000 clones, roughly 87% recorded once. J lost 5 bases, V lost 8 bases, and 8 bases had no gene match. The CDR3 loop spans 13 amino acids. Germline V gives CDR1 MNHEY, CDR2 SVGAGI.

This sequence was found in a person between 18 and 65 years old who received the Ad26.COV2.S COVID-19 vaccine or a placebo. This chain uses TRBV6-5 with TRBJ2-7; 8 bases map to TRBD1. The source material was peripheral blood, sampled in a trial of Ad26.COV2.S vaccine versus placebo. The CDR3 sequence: CASGLSGGNEQYF. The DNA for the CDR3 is TGTGCCAGCGGATTATCAGGGGGCAACGAGCAGTACTTC.